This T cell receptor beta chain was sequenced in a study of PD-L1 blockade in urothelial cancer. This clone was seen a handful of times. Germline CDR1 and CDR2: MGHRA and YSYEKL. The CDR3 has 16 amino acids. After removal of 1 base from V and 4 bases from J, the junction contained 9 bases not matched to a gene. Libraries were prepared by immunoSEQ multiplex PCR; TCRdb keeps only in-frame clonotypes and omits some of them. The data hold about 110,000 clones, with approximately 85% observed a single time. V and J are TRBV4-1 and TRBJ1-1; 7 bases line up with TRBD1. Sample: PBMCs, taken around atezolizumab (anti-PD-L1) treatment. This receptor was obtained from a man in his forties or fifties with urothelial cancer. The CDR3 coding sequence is TGCGCCAGCAGCCAAGTTAAGGGACAGCAGTTCACTGAAGCTTTCTTT. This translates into CASSQVKGQQFTEAFF.